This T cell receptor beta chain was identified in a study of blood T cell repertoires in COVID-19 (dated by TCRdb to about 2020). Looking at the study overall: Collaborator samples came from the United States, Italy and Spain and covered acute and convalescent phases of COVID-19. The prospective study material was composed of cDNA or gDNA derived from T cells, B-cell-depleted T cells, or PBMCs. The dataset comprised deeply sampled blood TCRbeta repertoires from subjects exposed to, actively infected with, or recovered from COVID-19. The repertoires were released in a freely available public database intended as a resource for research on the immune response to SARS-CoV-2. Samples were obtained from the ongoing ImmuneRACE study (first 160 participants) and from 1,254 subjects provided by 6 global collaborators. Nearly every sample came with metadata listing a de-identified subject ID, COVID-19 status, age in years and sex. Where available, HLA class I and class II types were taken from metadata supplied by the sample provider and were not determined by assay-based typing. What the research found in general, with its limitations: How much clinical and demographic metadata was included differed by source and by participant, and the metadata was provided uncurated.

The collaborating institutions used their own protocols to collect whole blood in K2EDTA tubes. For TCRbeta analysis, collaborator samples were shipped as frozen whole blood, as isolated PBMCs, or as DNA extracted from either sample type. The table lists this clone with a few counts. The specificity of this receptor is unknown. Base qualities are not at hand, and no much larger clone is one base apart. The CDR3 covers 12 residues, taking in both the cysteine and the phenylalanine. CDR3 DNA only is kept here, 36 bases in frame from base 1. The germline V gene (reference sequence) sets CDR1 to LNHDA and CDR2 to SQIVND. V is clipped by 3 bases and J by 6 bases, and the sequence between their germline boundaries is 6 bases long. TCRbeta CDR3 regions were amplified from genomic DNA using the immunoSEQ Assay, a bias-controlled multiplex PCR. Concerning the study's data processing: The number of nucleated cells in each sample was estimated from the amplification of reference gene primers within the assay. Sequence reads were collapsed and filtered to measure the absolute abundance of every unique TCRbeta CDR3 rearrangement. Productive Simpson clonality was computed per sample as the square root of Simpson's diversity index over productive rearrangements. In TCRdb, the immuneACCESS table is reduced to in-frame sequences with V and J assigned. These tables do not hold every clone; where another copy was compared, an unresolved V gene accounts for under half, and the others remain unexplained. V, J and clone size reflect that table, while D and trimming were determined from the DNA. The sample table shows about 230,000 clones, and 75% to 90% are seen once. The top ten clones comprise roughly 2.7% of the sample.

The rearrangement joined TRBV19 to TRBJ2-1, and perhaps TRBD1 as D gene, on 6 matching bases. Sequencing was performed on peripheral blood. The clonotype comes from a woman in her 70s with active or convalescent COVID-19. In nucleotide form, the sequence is TGTGCCAGTAGTATCAGGGGCAATGAGCAGTTCTTC. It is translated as CASSIRGNEQFF. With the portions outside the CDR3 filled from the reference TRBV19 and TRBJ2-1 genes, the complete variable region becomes DGGITQSPKYLFRKEGQNVTLSCEQNLNHDAMYWYRQDPGQGLRLIYYSQIVNDFQKGDIAEGYSVSREKKESFPLTVTSAQKNPTAFYLCASSIRGNEQFFGPGTRLTVL.